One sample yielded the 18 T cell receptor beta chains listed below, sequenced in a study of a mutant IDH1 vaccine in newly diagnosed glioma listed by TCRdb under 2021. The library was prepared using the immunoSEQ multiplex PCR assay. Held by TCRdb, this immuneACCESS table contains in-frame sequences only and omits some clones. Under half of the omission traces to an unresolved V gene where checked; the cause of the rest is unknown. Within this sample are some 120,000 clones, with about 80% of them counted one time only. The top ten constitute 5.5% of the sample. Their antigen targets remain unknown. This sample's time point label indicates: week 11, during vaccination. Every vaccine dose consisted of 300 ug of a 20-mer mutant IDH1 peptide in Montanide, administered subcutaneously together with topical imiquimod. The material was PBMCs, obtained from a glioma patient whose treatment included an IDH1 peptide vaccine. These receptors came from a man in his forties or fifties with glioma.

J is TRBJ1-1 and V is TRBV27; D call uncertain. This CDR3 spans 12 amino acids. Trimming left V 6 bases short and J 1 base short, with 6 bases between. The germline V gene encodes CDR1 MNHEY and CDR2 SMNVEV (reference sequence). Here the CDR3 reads CASSTGNTEAFF. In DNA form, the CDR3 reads TGTGCCAGCAGCACGGGGAACACTGAAGCTTTCTTT.

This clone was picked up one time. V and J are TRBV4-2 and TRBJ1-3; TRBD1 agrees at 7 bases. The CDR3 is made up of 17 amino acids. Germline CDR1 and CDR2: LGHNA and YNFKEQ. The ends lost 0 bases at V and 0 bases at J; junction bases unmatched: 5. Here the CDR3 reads CASSQDLGQSSGNTIYF. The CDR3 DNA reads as TGTGCCAGCAGCCAAGATTTGGGACAGAGCTCTGGAAACACCATATATTTT.

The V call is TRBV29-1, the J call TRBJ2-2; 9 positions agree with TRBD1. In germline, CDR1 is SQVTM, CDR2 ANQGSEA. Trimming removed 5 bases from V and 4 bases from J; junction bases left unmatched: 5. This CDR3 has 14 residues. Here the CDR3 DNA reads TGCAGCGTTTGGGGACAGGGAGGCACCGGGGAGCTGTTTTTT. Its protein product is CSVWGQGGTGELFF.

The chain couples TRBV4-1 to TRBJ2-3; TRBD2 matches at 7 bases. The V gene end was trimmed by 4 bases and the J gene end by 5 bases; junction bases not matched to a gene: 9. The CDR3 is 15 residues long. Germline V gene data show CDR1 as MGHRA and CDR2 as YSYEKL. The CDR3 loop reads CASSPFGTTLDTQYF. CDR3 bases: TGCGCCAGCAGCCCCTTCGGGACTACTCTAGATACGCAGTATTTT.

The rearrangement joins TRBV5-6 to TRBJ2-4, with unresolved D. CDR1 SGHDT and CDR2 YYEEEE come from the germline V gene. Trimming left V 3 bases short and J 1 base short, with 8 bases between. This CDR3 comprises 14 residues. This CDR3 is CASSSDNAKNIQYF. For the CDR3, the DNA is TGTGCCAGCAGCTCCGACAACGCCAAAAACATTCAGTACTTC.

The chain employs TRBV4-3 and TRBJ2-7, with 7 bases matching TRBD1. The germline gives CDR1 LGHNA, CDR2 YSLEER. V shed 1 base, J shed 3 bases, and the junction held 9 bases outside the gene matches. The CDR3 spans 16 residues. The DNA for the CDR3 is TGCGCCAGCAGCCAAGGGAAAGAGACAGGGTTCTACGAGCAGTACTTC. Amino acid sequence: CASSQGKETGFYEQYF.

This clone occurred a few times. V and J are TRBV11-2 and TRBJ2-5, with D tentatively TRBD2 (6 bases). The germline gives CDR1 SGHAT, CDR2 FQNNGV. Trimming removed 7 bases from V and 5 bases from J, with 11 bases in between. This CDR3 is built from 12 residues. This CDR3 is CASTLSGETQYF. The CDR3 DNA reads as TGTGCCAGCACCCTAAGCGGGGAGACCCAGTACTTC. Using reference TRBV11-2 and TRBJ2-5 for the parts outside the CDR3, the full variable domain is EAGVAQSPRYKIIEKRQSVAFWCNPISGHATLYWYQQILGQGPKLLIQFQNNGVVDDSQLPKDRFSAERLKGVDSTLKIQPAKLEDSAVYLCASTLSGETQYFGPGTRLLVL.

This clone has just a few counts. CDR3 sequence (DNA): TGTGCCAGCAGCTTAGGCGGGGAGGGGGTGGCTTTCTTT. It yields the protein CASSLGGEGVAFF. The chain links TRBV7-6 to TRBJ1-1; possibly TRBD1 for D (6 bases). The CDR3 totals 13 residues. With 1 base removed from V and 11 bases from J, the gap between germline ends came to 14 bases. Germline CDR1 reads SGHVS; CDR2 reads FNYEAQ.

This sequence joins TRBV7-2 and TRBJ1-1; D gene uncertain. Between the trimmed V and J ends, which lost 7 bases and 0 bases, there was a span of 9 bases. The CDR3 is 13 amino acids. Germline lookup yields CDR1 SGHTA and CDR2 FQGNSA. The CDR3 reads CASTEVLNTEAFF. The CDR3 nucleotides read TGTGCCAGCACCGAAGTTTTGAACACTGAAGCTTTCTTT.

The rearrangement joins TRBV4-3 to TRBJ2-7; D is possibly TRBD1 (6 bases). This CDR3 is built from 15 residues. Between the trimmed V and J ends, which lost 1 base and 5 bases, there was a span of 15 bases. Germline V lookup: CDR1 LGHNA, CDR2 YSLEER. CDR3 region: CASSQALGGRNEQYF. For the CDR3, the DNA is TGCGCCAGCAGCCAAGCATTAGGGGGTAGAAACGAGCAGTACTTC.

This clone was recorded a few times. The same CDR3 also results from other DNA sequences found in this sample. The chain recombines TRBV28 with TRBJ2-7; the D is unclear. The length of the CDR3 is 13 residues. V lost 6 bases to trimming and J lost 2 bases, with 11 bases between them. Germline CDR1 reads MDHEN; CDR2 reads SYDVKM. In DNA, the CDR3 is TGTGCCAGCAGAGCTGGGGTGACCTACGAGCAGTACTTC. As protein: CASRAGVTYEQYF. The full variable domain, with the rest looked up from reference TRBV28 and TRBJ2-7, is DVKVTQSSRYLVKRTGEKVFLECVQDMDHENMFWYRQDPGLGLRLIYFSYDVKMKEKGDIPEGYSVSREKKERFSLILESASTNQTSMYLCASRAGVTYEQYFGPGTRLTVT.

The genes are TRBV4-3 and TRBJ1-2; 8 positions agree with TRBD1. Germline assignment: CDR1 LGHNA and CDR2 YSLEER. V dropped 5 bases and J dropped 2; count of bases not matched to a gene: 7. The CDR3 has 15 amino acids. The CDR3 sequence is CASSLRQGLNYGYTF. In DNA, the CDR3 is TGCGCCAGCAGCTTACGACAGGGGCTGAACTATGGCTACACCTTC.

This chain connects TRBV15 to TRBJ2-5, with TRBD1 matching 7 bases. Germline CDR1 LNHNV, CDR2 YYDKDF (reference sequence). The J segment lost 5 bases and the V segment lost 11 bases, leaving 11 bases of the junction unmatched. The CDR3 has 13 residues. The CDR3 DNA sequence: TGTGCCTCCGGGACAGCCTTTCGGGAGACCCAGTACTTC. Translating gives CASGTAFRETQYF.

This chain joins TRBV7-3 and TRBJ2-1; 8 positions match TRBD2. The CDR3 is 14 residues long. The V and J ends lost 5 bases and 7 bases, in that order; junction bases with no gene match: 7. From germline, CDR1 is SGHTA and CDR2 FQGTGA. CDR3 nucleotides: TGTGCCAGCAGCGACAGCGGGAGAGGGAATGAGCAGTTCTTC. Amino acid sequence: CASSDSGRGNEQFF.

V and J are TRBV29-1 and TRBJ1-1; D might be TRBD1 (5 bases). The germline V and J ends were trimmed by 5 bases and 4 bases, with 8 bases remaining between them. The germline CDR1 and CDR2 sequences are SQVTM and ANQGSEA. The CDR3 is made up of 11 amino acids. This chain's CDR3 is CSVRDRTEAFF. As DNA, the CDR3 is TGCAGCGTTCGGGACCGCACTGAAGCTTTCTTT.

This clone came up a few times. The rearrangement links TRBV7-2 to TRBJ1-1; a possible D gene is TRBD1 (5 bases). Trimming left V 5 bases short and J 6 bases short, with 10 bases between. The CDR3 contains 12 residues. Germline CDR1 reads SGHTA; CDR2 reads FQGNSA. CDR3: CASSMTAAEAFF. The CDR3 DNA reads TGTGCCAGCAGCATGACAGCAGCTGAAGCTTTCTTT.

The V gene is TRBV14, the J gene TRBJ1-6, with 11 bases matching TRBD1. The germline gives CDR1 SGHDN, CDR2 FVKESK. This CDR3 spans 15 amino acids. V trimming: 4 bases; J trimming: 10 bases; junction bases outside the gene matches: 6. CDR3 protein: CASSLLGQGESPLHF. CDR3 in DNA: TGTGCCAGCAGCCTTTTGGGACAGGGGGAATCACCCCTCCACTTT.

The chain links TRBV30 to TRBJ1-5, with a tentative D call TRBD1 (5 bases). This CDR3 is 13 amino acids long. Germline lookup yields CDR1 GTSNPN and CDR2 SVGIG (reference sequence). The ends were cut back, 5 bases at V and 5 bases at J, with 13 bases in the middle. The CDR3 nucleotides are TGTGCCTGGGGAGACAGTGCTGATCAGCCCCAGCATTTT. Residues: CAWGDSADQPQHF.